A single sample gave rise to the 22 T cell receptor beta chains below, sequenced in a study of blood T cell repertoires in COVID-19. Sequencing used immunoSEQ multiplex PCR; TCRdb keeps in-frame clones, though not all of them. This sample has about 380,000 clones, with roughly 85% found just once. Sample: peripheral blood. The source of these receptors is a woman under 30 with acute or convalescent COVID-19.

This clone came up once. The rearrangement joins TRBV7-3 to TRBJ1-2, with D possibly being TRBD1 (5 bases). Germline values: CDR1 SGHTA, CDR2 FQGTGA. The germline V and J ends were trimmed by 6 bases and 8 bases, with 19 bases remaining between them. CDR3 length equals 14 residues. CDR3 sequence reads: CASSLDRHGEGYTF. CDR3 coding DNA: TGTGCCAGCAGTCTCGACAGACACGGCGAAGGCTACACCTTC.

The chain links TRBV15 to TRBJ2-7, with TRBD2 as a possible D gene (5 bases). V gave up 5 bases and J gave up 6 bases, with 11 bases separating them. The germline gives CDR1 LNHNV, CDR2 YYDKDF (reference sequence). CDR3 length equals 12 residues. The CDR3 DNA sequence: TGTGCCACCAGCGACTATTGGGCCGAGCAGTACTTC. Translation gives CATSDYWAEQYF.

This chain connects TRBV24-1 to TRBJ2-2; the D is unclear. The CDR3 is 11 residues long. Between the trimmed V and J ends, which lost 10 bases and 3 bases, there was a span of 5 bases. Germline assignment: CDR1 KGHDR and CDR2 SFDVKD. The DNA of the CDR3 is TGTGCCACGTCCGACACCGGGGAGCTGTTTTTT. It encodes CATSDTGELFF.

The chain combines TRBV11-2 with TRBJ2-6; a possible D gene is TRBD1 (5 bases). The length of the CDR3 is 17 residues. Germline CDR1 and CDR2: SGHAT and FQNNGV. V was shortened by 7 bases and J by 0 bases, with 16 bases between the two germline ends. The CDR3 here is CASNPGRAFSGANVLTF. CDR3 in DNA: TGTGCCAGCAACCCGGGCAGGGCATTCTCTGGGGCCAACGTCCTGACTTTC.

V is TRBV9 and J is TRBJ2-7; the match to TRBD1 covers 8 bases. Germline V lookup: CDR1 SGDLS, CDR2 YYNGEE. The length of the CDR3 is 15 residues. The J segment lost 0 bases and the V segment lost 4 bases, leaving 6 bases of the junction unmatched. The CDR3 DNA is TGTGCCAGCAGCTCGGACAGGGACCTCTCCTACGAGCAGTACTTC. This translates into CASSSDRDLSYEQYF.

DNA for the CDR3: TGTGCCAGCAGTTTTTGGCTAGCGGGAGCCGGGGAGCTGTTTTTT. This encodes CASSFWLAGAGELFF. The chain recombines TRBV27 with TRBJ2-2; TRBD2 matches at 10 bases. Germline V gene lookup returns CDR1 MNHEY and CDR2 SMNVEV (reference sequence). The CDR3 runs to 15 residues. The trim removed 3 bases at V and 6 bases at J, leaving 4 bases unmatched.

The rearrangement links TRBV9 to TRBJ2-5; D perhaps matches TRBD1 (6 bases). In germline, CDR1 is SGDLS, CDR2 YYNGEE. The CDR3 length is 15 residues. Trimming took off 3 bases at V and 5 bases at J, with 17 bases between the two ends. The CDR3 here is CASSGIDRLGETQYF. The CDR3 nucleotides read TGTGCCAGCAGCGGTATCGACAGGTTGGGGGAGACCCAGTACTTC.

The gene calls are TRBV2 and TRBJ1-1, with 9 bases lining up with TRBD1. V shed 4 bases and J 1 base; nucleotides not matched to a gene: 1. Germline values: CDR1 SNHLY, CDR2 FYNNEI. CDR3 length equals 14 residues. CDR3 DNA: TGTGCCAGCAGTGCGACAGGGGGGAACACTGAAGCTTTCTTT. It is translated as CASSATGGNTEAFF.

J is TRBJ1-6 and V is TRBV28; 7 nucleotides agree with TRBD1. The CDR3 covers 14 residues. Germline V gives CDR1 MDHEN, CDR2 SYDVKM. The CDR3 sequence is CPARTGTYNSPLHF. CDR3 DNA: TGTCCTGCCAGGACAGGCACCTATAATTCACCCCTCCACTTT.

The chain links TRBV7-9 to TRBJ1-2; weak D call: TRBD1 (6 bases). CDR1 is SEHNR, CDR2 FQNEAQ, per germline (reference sequence). The CDR3 is 13 residues long. V was clipped by 7 bases and J by 3 bases, with 12 bases between them. CDR3 bases: TGTGCCAGCACCGAAAGGACAGACTATGGCTACACCTTC. Translation gives CASTERTDYGYTF.

This clone was counted a few times. The chain recombines TRBV12-1 with TRBJ2-1; the table names TRBD1, a call not compared with the DNA. TRBV12-1 is classified as a pseudogene. The CDR3 covers 16 residues. The CDR3 DNA follows: TGTGCCAGCAGCTTTTTAAGGGACAGGGTGTACAATGAGCAGTTCTTC. Protein: CASSFLRDRVYNEQFF.

This clone was counted only a few times. The chain links TRBV5-6 to TRBJ1-2; no definite D call. The V end lost 0 bases, the J end lost 6 bases, and 9 bases lay between the germline ends. The CDR3 sequence is 13 residues long. CDR1 is SGHDT, CDR2 YYEEEE, per germline. CDR3 coding DNA: TGTGCCAGCAGCTTGGACGCCCAGAATGGCTACACCTTC. This encodes CASSLDAQNGYTF.

The V and J genes are TRBV19 and TRBJ1-1; 11 bases line up with TRBD1. From germline, CDR1 is LNHDA and CDR2 SQIVND (reference sequence). This CDR3 contains 16 residues. With V trimmed by 6 bases and J by 6 bases, 12 bases remained unmatched. The CDR3 loop reads CASRMGTGGHLPEAFF. The CDR3 DNA reads as TGTGCCAGTAGAATGGGGACAGGGGGTCATCTGCCTGAAGCTTTCTTT.

V is TRBV6-5 and J is TRBJ2-1; 7 positions agree with TRBD2. The germline CDR1 and CDR2 sequences are MNHEY and SVGAGI. CDR3 size: 15 residues. V was pared by 8 bases and J by 4 bases, with 11 bases of the junction left unmatched. The CDR3 nucleotides read TGTGCCAGCCTCACCGGGACTAAAATTTACAATGAGCAGTTCTTC. Encoded protein: CASLTGTKIYNEQFF.

The chain couples TRBV2 to TRBJ1-3; D unresolved. The CDR3 consists of 15 residues. V was clipped by 5 bases and J by 0 bases, with 11 bases between them. CDR1 is SNHLY and CDR2 is FYNNEI in the germline V gene. CDR3 in amino acids: CASSWAPSSGNTIYF. The CDR3 coding sequence is TGTGCCAGCAGTTGGGCCCCAAGCTCTGGAAACACCATATATTTT.

The chain uses TRBV13 and TRBJ1-6; no firm D call. The germline V gene has CDR1 PRHDT and CDR2 FYEKMQ (reference sequence). There are 10 residues in the CDR3. The V end lost 10 bases, the J end lost 19 bases, and 17 bases lay between the germline ends. CDR3 in DNA: TGTGCCAATAAAGCGGTGATGTATCACTTT. It yields the protein CANKAVMYHF.

V usage is TRBV5-1 and J usage is TRBJ2-1; TRBD1 might be the D (5 bases). Germline CDR1 reads SGHRS; CDR2 reads YFSETQ. V was pared by 10 bases and J by 2 bases, with 19 bases between. The CDR3 is 15 amino acids. CDR3: CASQPRANPYNEQFF. The DNA for the CDR3 is TGCGCCTCGCAGCCCAGGGCCAATCCCTACAATGAGCAGTTCTTC.

The chain combines TRBV5-1 with TRBJ1-2; no clear D. Between the trimmed V and J ends, which lost 4 bases and 0 bases, there was a span of 16 bases. The CDR3 has 16 amino acids. The germline V gene has CDR1 SGHRS and CDR2 YFSETQ. Written as DNA, the CDR3 is TGCGCCAGCAGCCCCAACCCGGGGATCACTAACTATGGCTACACCTTC. Encoded protein: CASSPNPGITNYGYTF.

The chain employs TRBV9 and TRBJ2-1; no clear D. This CDR3 spans 12 amino acids. Germline CDR1 SGDLS, CDR2 YYNGEE. V lost 3 bases and J lost 12, with 13 bases in between. CDR3 coding DNA: TGTGCCAGCAGCGCGCATTCCACCGGGCAGTTCTTC. The encoded protein is CASSAHSTGQFF.

V and J are TRBV7-3 and TRBJ2-2; TRBD2 aligns across 9 bases. The germline V gene encodes CDR1 SGHTA and CDR2 FQGTGA. The ends lost 5 bases at V and 3 bases at J; junction bases unmatched: 7. This CDR3 has 16 residues. CDR3 protein: CASSPRRGGDTGELFF. For the CDR3, the DNA is TGTGCCAGCAGCCCCCGGCGGGGGGGCGACACCGGGGAGCTGTTTTTT.

The V gene is TRBV9, the J gene TRBJ1-1, with D perhaps TRBD1 (5 bases). The germline V and J ends were trimmed by 4 bases and 0 bases, with 10 bases remaining between them. The CDR3 spans 14 residues. Germline loops: CDR1 SGDLS, CDR2 YYNGEE. The CDR3: CASSRGGVNTEAFF. CDR3 sequence (DNA): TGTGCCAGCAGCCGAGGAGGGGTGAACACTGAAGCTTTCTTT.

The CDR3 nucleotides are TGCGCCAGCAGTGAGTCGAGGGCAGGGCAGTACTTC. Its protein is CASSESRAGQYF. J is TRBJ2-7 and V is TRBV10-1; D possibly corresponds to TRBD2 (5 bases). The CDR3 spans 12 residues. Germline-derived CDR1 and CDR2 are WNHNN and SYGVQD (reference sequence). V dropped 0 bases and J dropped 9 bases, with 9 bases sitting between them.